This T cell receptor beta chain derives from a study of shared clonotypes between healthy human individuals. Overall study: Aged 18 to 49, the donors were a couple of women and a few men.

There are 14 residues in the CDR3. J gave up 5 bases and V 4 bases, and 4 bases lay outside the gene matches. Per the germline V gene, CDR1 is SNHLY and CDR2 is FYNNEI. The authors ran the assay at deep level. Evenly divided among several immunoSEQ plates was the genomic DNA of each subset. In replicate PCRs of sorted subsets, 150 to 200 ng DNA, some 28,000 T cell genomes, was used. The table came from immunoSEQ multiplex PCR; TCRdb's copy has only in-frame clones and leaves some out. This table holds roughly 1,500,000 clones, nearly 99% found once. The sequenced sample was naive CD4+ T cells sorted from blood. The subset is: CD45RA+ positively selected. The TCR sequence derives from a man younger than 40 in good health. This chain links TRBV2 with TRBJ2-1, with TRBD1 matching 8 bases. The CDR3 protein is CASSVGQGDNEQFF. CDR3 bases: TGTGCCAGCAGTGTAGGACAGGGCGACAATGAGCAGTTCTTC.